This T cell receptor (beta chain) was recorded in a study of early T cells in non-severe SARS-CoV-2 infection. This clonotype has a count of ten or more. Its antigen is unidentified. V shed 2 bases and J shed 1 base, with 6 bases lying between them. This CDR3 contains 14 residues. CDR1 and CDR2 (germline): MNHNY, SVGAGI (reference sequence). Study-level points and caveats: The study's VDJdb matching favored anti-spike CD8 responses and missed private and CD4 specificities.

TCRdb itself ran the 5' RACE reads through MiXCR, one entry per CDR3 protein. The data hold about 62,000 distinct CDR3 sequences, with around 9.9% observed a single time. The chain recombines TRBV6-6 with TRBJ1-5; unclear D gene. The specimen sequenced was whole blood. The sequence was collected from an adult who was a healthcare worker with PCR-confirmed SARS-CoV-2 infection or an uninfected control (not recorded which). The CDR3 coding sequence is TGTGCCAGCAGTTACACCGACAGCAATCAGCCCCAGCATTTT. Translated: CASSYTDSNQPQHF.